These 5 T cell receptor beta chains share one sample of origin, sequenced in a study of T cell repertoires in ileal Crohn's disease. Method: immunoSEQ multiplex PCR; TCRdb's copy keeps in-frame clones and lacks some. The table includes 10,000 to 15,000 clones, approximately 80% detected once. Time point specified: neoterminal ileum biopsy at postoperative endoscopy, about 6 months after surgery. Specimen: ileal tissue. These receptors were taken from an adult with Crohn's disease.

The chain joins TRBV6-5 to TRBJ2-7; 12 positions agree with TRBD1. Trimming removed 5 bases from V and 8 bases from J; junction bases left unmatched: 10. Per germline, CDR1 MNHEY and CDR2 SVGAGI. The CDR3 covers 15 residues. The CDR3 region is CASSHLRDRGRQQYF. The CDR3 DNA is TGTGCCAGCAGTCACCTCCGGGACAGGGGGCGTCAGCAGTACTTC.

The rearrangement joins TRBV28 to TRBJ2-7; 9 bases match TRBD2. V shed 7 bases, J shed 2 bases, and the junction held 15 bases outside the gene matches. The CDR3 runs to 17 residues. The germline V gene encodes CDR1 MDHEN and CDR2 SYDVKM. The CDR3: CASNKILGLAKTYEQYF. The CDR3 nucleotides read TGTGCCAGCAACAAGATACTAGGACTAGCGAAGACCTACGAGCAGTACTTC.

The chain carries TRBV5-1 and TRBJ1-3; a weak D match, TRBD1 (6 bases). CDR1 and CDR2 (germline): SGHRS, YFSETQ. This CDR3 region has 14 residues. Deletions cut 4 bases from V and 0 bases from J, with 8 bases between. The CDR3 spells CASSPQGSGNTIYF. CDR3 bases: TGCGCCAGCAGCCCACAGGGCTCTGGAAACACCATATATTTT. Variable domain in full (rest from reference TRBV5-1 and TRBJ1-3): KAGVTQTPRYLIKTRGQQVTLSCSPISGHRSVSWYQQTPGQGLQFLFEYFSETQRNKGNFPGRFSGRQFSNSRSEMNVSTLELGDSALYLCASSPQGSGNTIYFGEGSWLTVV.

The rearrangement joins TRBV4-1 to TRBJ2-1; possibly TRBD2 for D (6 bases). With 3 bases removed from V and 14 bases from J, the gap between germline ends came to 17 bases. This CDR3 is built from 13 residues. Germline lookup yields CDR1 MGHRA and CDR2 YSYEKL. The CDR3 spells CASSHTAGGAEFF. CDR3 DNA: TGCGCCAGCAGCCATACGGCCGGCGGGGCCGAGTTCTTC.

V is TRBV14 and J is TRBJ1-2; D remains unclear. The CDR3 contains 13 residues. The V and J ends lost 1 base and 10 bases respectively, with 13 bases between them. Germline loops: CDR1 SGHDN, CDR2 FVKESK. The CDR3 nucleotides are TGTGCCAGCAGCCAAGTACGGGGTTTGCCCTACACCTTC. Amino acid sequence: CASSQVRGLPYTF.